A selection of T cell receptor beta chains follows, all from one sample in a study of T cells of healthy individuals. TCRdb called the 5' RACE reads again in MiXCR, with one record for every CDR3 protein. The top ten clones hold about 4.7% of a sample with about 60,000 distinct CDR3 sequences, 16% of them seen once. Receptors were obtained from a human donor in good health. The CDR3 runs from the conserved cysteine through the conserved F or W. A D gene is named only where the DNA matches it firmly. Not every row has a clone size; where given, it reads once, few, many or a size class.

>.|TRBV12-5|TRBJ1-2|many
TGTGCTAGTGGTTTTTCTAACTATGGCTACACCTTC
CASGFSNYGYTF
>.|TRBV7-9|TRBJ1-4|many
TGTGCCAGCAGCCACAGAGCAGGAGCAACTAATGAAAAACTGTTTTTT
CASSHRAGATNEKLFF
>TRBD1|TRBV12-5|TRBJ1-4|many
TGTGCTAGTGGTGTTCCCCGAGGGACAGGGAAGGCGGAACTGTTTTTT
CASGVPRGTGKAELFF
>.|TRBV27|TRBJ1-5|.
TGTGCCAGCAGTTTGGACGCGGGTGGTCAGCCCCAGCATTTT
CASSLDAGGQPQHF
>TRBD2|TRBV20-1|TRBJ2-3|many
TGCAGTGCTAGAGACTCTAAAGGAGCGGGGGGCACAGATACGCAGTATTTT
CSARDSKGAGGTDTQYF
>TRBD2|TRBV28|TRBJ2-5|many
TGTGCCAGCAGTTTTAGCGGGAAAGCTCTACCACAAGAGACCCAGTACTTC
CASSFSGKALPQETQYF
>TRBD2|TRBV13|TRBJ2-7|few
TGTGCCAGCAGCCCACAGCGGGGGACTAGCGGGGCGCGATACGAGCAGTACTTC
CASSPQRGTSGARYEQYF
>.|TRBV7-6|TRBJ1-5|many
TGTGCCAGCAGCTTAGCGCCGAGGGGGAGCAATCAGCCCCAGCATTTT
CASSLAPRGSNQPQHF
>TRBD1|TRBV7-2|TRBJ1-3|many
TGTGCCAGCAGCTCGAGGGGGCTGTCTGGAAACACCATATATTTT
CASSSRGLSGNTIYF
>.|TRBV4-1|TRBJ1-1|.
TGCGCCAGCAGCCAAGGACATCTCACAGAGAACACTGAAGCTTTCTTT
CASSQGHLTENTEAFF
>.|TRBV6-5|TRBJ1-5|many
TGTGCCAGCAGTCCACAGGGCAATCAGCCCCAGCATTTT
CASSPQGNQPQHF
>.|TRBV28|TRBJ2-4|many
TGTGCCAGCACCCCCGGGCTAGCCAAAAACATTCAGTACTTC
CASTPGLAKNIQYF
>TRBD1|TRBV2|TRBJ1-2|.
TGTGCCAGCAGTGAATTAGGGACAGGGAACTATGGCTACACCTTC
CASSELGTGNYGYTF
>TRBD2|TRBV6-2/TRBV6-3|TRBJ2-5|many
TGTGCCAGCAGTGACCAACTAGCGGGGGCCAGGGGAGAGACCCAGTACTTC
CASSDQLAGARGETQYF
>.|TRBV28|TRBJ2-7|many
TGTGCCAGCAGTGAAGACCAAACCTACGAGCAGTACTTC
CASSEDQTYEQYF
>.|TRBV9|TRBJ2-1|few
TGTGCCAGCAGCGTAGGGGACTCGCAGGGGGGTGAGCAGTTCTTC
CASSVGDSQGGEQFF
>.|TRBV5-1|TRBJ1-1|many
TGCGCCAGCAGCTGGGGCACGGCGGCGATTGAAGCTTTCTTT
CASSWGTAAIEAFF
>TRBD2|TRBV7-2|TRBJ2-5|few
TGTGCCAGCACCCCAGAGCTAGCGGAGGGGTACCAGTACTTC
CASTPELAEGYQYF
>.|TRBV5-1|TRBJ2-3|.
TGCGCCAGCAGCTTCCGGGACAAGAGCACAGATACGCAGTATTTT
CASSFRDKSTDTQYF
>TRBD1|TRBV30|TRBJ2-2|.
TGTGCCTGGCAATTATCCGGGACAGCCCGATTCACCGGGGAGCTGTTTTTT
CAWQLSGTARFTGELFF
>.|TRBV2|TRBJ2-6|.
TGTGCCAGCAGTCTCGGGTCTGGGGCCAACGTCCTGACTTTC
CASSLGSGANVLTF
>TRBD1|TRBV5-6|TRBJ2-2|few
TGTGCCAGCAGCCCCGGGACAGGCAAAGGGGAGCTGTTTTTT
CASSPGTGKGELFF
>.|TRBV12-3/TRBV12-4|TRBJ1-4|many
TGTGCCAGCGTACAACTTCCGGGACGGAGCTTT
CASVQLPGRSF
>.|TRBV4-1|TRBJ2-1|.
TGCGCCAGCAGCCAGACCAGCGGCCCCTCCTACAATGAGCAGTTCTTC
CASSQTSGPSYNEQFF
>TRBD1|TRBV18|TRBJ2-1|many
TGTGCCAGCTCACCACAAAACAGGGGCTACAATGAGCAGTTCTTC
CASSPQNRGYNEQFF
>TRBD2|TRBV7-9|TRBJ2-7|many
TGTGCCAGCAGCTCAAGGACTAGCGGTACCTACGAGCAGTACTTC
CASSSRTSGTYEQYF
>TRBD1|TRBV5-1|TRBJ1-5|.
TGCGCCAGCAGCGAGGGGGCGACCGATCAGCCCCAGCATTTT
CASSEGATDQPQHF
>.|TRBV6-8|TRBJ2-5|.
TGTGCCAGCAGACCCCGCCTGAGCGGCGAAGAGACCCAGTACTTC
CASRPRLSGEETQYF
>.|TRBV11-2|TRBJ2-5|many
TGTGCCAGCAGCATGGGCTTAACCCAAGAGACCCAGTACTTC
CASSMGLTQETQYF
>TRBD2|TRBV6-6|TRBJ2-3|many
TGTGCCAGCAGTTATTTGGGGGAGGGCCCGACAGATACGCAGTATTTT
CASSYLGEGPTDTQYF
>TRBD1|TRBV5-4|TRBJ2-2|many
TGTGCCAGCAGCGTGAGGGGGCGCACTCACGGGGAGCTGTTTTTT
CASSVRGRTHGELFF
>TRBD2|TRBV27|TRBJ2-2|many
TGTGCCAGCAGTCCTAGCGGGAGGGCCGATCCCGGGGAGCTGTTTTTT
CASSPSGRADPGELFF
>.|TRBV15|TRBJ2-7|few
TGTGCCACCGGAATTAGCGGCTACGAGCAGTACTTC
CATGISGYEQYF